Presented here are 23 T cell receptor beta chains from one specimen sequenced in a study of breast tumors, draining lymph nodes, adjacent tissues. TCRdb analysed the multiplex PCR reads with MiXCR anew, one entry per CDR3 protein. This sample carries about 15,000 distinct CDR3 sequences, less than 45% of them seen once, and the ten largest clones take 10% to 15%. The sequenced sample was tumor-adjacent breast tissue. These receptors came from a female donor with breast cancer. Some clones in this sample may be carry-over from other donors' samples.

The gene calls are TRBV7-9 and TRBJ2-3; D gene uncertain. With 7 bases removed from V and 4 bases from J, the gap between germline ends came to 18 bases. The CDR3 runs to 15 residues. Germline CDR1 reads SEHNR; CDR2 reads FQNEAQ (reference sequence). The CDR3 sequence is CASTNLGIRPDTQYF. CDR3 coding DNA: TGTGCCAGCACCAATCTAGGGATAAGGCCAGATACGCAGTATTTT.

This clonotype was observed many times. CDR3 bases: TGCGCCAGCAGCTTGGAGGGGACTAGCGGGACCAATGAGCAGTTCTTC. It translates to CASSLEGTSGTNEQFF. V gene TRBV5-1 combines with J gene TRBJ2-1; 13 bases map to TRBD2. Looked up from germline, CDR1 is SGHRS and CDR2 is YFSETQ. This CDR3 is 16 amino acids long. Germline trimming cut 0 bases from V and 6 bases from J; bases unmatched to any gene: 3.

By its share, this clonotype is medium-sized (0.01 to 0.1%). V usage is TRBV6-1 and J usage is TRBJ2-7; 8 bases align to TRBD2. The length of the CDR3 is 15 residues. CDR1 and CDR2 (germline): MNHNS, SASEGT. V was pared by 3 bases and J by 3 bases, with 7 bases of the junction left unmatched. CDR3 bases: TGTGCCAGCAGTGATCTGGCTAGCGGGTTCTACGAGCAGTACTTC. This sequence encodes CASSDLASGFYEQYF.

There are many counts of this clonotype. The chain employs TRBV5-1 and TRBJ1-1; D possibly corresponds to TRBD1 (5 bases). Germline V CDR1 and CDR2: SGHRS, YFSETQ. V dropped 4 bases and J dropped 1 base, with 14 bases sitting between them. This CDR3 contains 15 residues. CDR3 DNA: TGCGCCAGCAGCCCTGGATTCAGGGCGAACACTGAAGCTTTCTTT. Amino acid sequence: CASSPGFRANTEAFF.

This clonotype was recorded many times. A much larger clone lies one base from this, so it may be a read error. The V call is TRBV20-1, the J call TRBJ2-7; D remains unclear. This CDR3 is 13 amino acids long. CDR1 DFQATT and CDR2 SNEGSKA come from the germline V gene (reference sequence). The CDR3 nucleotides are TGCAGTGCTAGAGATGTAAGGATGTACGCGCAGTACTTC. It encodes CSARDVRMYAQYF.

There are a few counts of this clonotype. A much larger clone lies one base from this, so it may be a read error. V usage is TRBV12-3 or TRBV12-4 and J usage is TRBJ1-2; D not certain. The CDR3 consists of 13 residues. The CDR3: CASSFYSRGGHTF. The CDR3 coding sequence is TGTGCCAGCAGTTTCTACAGTCGAGGTGGCCACACCTTC.

This clonotype is labeled as medium-sized. CDR3 coding DNA: TGTGCCAGCAGCTTTATAAGGAGGGGGCACGACGAGCAGTACTTC. Amino acid sequence: CASSFIRRGHDEQYF. The chain uses TRBV7-9 and TRBJ2-7; D possibly corresponds to TRBD1 (7 bases). Between the trimmed V and J ends, which lost 3 bases and 5 bases, there was a span of 17 bases. The CDR3 is 15 residues long. Germline CDR1 and CDR2: SEHNR and FQNEAQ (reference sequence).

This clonotype was counted ten times or more. The V gene is TRBV12-3 or TRBV12-4, the J gene TRBJ2-5; perhaps TRBD2 as D (5 bases). Deletions cut 5 bases from V and 0 bases from J, with 13 bases between. CDR3 length equals 15 residues. CDR3 sequence reads: CASSKHGLNQETQYF. The CDR3 DNA is TGTGCCAGCAGTAAGCATGGACTCAACCAAGAGACCCAGTACTTC.

The V gene is TRBV15, the J gene TRBJ1-4; D unclear. V was clipped by 3 bases and J by 3 bases, with 8 bases between them. The germline CDR1 and CDR2 sequences are LNHNV and YYDKDF (reference sequence). The CDR3 is 14 amino acids. The CDR3 nucleotides read TGTGCCACCAGCAGCGGGGAGGCTAATGAAAAACTGTTTTTT. It encodes CATSSGEANEKLFF. Filled out from reference TRBV15 and TRBJ1-4, the complete variable domain reads DAMVIQNPRYQVTQFGKPVTLSCSQTLNHNVMYWYQQKSSQAPKLLFHYYDKDFNNEADTPDNFQSRRPNTSFCFLDIRSPGLGDTAMYLCATSSGEANEKLFFGSGTQLSVL.

With regard to this clonotype: At one boundary the junction diverges from the germline segment, which might be a read error. The chain has TRBV7-3 and TRBJ1-1, with a weak D call TRBD1 (6 bases). From germline, CDR1 is SGHTA and CDR2 FQGTGA. The CDR3 runs 15 residues. CDR3 residues: CASSSSKQGATEAFF. The DNA for the CDR3 is TGTGCCAGCAGCTCATCCAAACAGGGTGCCACTGAGGCTTTCTTT.

Remarks on this clonotype: The conserved final phenylalanine or tryptophan is absent from the CDR3, which likely points to a read error. This chain links TRBV6-2 or TRBV6-3 with TRBJ2-1; 8 nucleotides match TRBD2. The germline CDR1 and CDR2 sequences are MNHEY and SVGEGT. V trimming: 6 bases; J trimming: 9 bases; junction bases outside the gene matches: 10. The CDR3 consists of 14 residues. The CDR3 DNA reads as TGTGCCAGCAGCCCACCAGGACTAGCTGTTGAGCAGTTCCTC. Amino acids: CASSPPGLAVEQFL.

This chain's CDR3 is CASSSGGLTRGEQYF. The CDR3, as DNA: TGTGCCAGCAGCTCTGGGGGCCTTACCAGAGGCGAGCAGTACTTC. The chain joins TRBV5-5 to TRBJ2-7; weak D call: TRBD1 (6 bases). Germline-derived CDR1 and CDR2 are SGHKS and YYEKEE (reference sequence). CDR3 size: 15 residues. V shed 3 bases and J shed 6 bases, with 19 bases lying between them.

This clonotype was observed many times. A read error may be the cause here, since a much bigger clone is one base away. V usage is TRBV20-1 and J usage is TRBJ2-1, with 8 bases identical to TRBD2. Germline loops: CDR1 DFQATT, CDR2 SNEGSKA (reference sequence). The CDR3 has 11 residues. This chain's CDR3 is CSAGRGDEQSF. CDR3 sequence (DNA): TGCAGTGCAGGGCGGGGGGACGAGCAGTCCTTC.

This clonotype was recorded at least ten times. A much larger clone lies a single base off, so this may be a read error. The chain joins TRBV7-6 to TRBJ2-5, with TRBD1 as a possible D gene (5 bases). The CDR3 consists of 15 residues. CDR1 and CDR2 (germline): SGHVS, FNYEAQ. The CDR3 DNA reads TGTGCCAGCAGCTTAGCTGGGGCCCAAGGAGAGACCCAGCACTTC. As protein: CASSLAGAQGETQHF.

The chain couples TRBV27 to TRBJ2-3; D remains ambiguous. The ends were cut back, 2 bases at V and 2 bases at J, with 8 bases in the middle. CDR3 length: 14 residues. Germline V gives CDR1 MNHEY, CDR2 SMNVEV (reference sequence). CDR3 DNA: TGTGCCAGCAGTTTAGAAAGCGTCACAGATACGCAGTATTTT. This encodes CASSLESVTDTQYF.

The sample holds many counts of this clonotype. J is TRBJ1-1 and V is TRBV12-3 or TRBV12-4; D unclear. The CDR3 has 15 residues. The ends were cut back, 3 bases at V and 4 bases at J, with 15 bases in the middle. The DNA for the CDR3 is TGTGCCAGCAGTTTTAAAGCGATAGGCTCCACTGAAGCTTTCTTT. Protein: CASSFKAIGSTEAFF.

The chain couples TRBV20-1 to TRBJ2-1, with 10 bases that match TRBD2. The junction had 8 bases not matched to a gene; V was cut back by 6 bases and J by 0 bases. CDR3 length: 16 amino acids. Germline-derived CDR1 and CDR2 are DFQATT and SNEGSKA (reference sequence). This chain's CDR3 is CSASGGGSSSYNEQFF. CDR3 bases: TGCAGTGCCAGCGGGGGGGGATCGAGCTCCTACAATGAGCAGTTCTTC.

This chain uses TRBV10-2 with TRBJ1-5; 7 bases fit TRBD1. The CDR3 has 15 residues. Germline-derived CDR1 and CDR2 are WSHSY and SAAADI. Trimming took 7 bases from V and 4 from J; bases not matched to a gene: 10. DNA for the CDR3: TGCGCCAGCAAACATGGGTCAGGGGGGAATCAGCCCCAGCATTTT. It codes for CASKHGSGGNQPQHF.

By share, this clonotype ranks as medium-sized. The rearrangement uses TRBV2 and TRBJ2-1; 7 bases map to TRBD1. V gave up 6 bases and J gave up 4 bases; unmatched junction bases: 9. This CDR3 comprises 15 residues. CDR1 is SNHLY and CDR2 is FYNNEI in the germline V gene. DNA for the CDR3: TGTGCCAGCAGACTCCCGGGACAGTATTACAATGAGCAGTTCTTC. Translation: CASRLPGQYYNEQFF.

By share, this clonotype ranks as large. The CDR3 protein is CASSLVPGIYGYTF. CDR3 in DNA: TGCGCCAGCAGCTTGGTTCCAGGAATCTATGGCTACACCTTC. V and J are TRBV5-1 and TRBJ1-2; D call uncertain. V was cut by 0 bases and J by 4 bases, with 10 bases left in between. Germline V gives CDR1 SGHRS, CDR2 YFSETQ. CDR3 length: 14 amino acids.

This rearrangement joins TRBV20-1 to TRBJ2-3; 12 nucleotides match TRBD2. The CDR3 has 16 residues. After removal of 6 bases from V and 4 bases from J, the junction contained 11 bases not matched to a gene. The germline gives CDR1 DFQATT, CDR2 SNEGSKA (reference sequence). CDR3 in amino acids: CSATGLAGVVPDTQYF. The DNA for the CDR3 is TGCAGTGCCACGGGACTAGCGGGTGTCGTCCCAGATACGCAGTATTTT.

Relative to its sample, this clonotype is medium-sized. V and J are TRBV5-1 and TRBJ2-7; TRBD2 matches at 13 bases. CDR3 length equals 15 residues. Trimming cost V 4 bases and J 6 bases; bases outside gene matches: 7. Per the germline V gene, CDR1 is SGHRS and CDR2 is YFSETQ. CDR3 in DNA: TGCGCCAGCAGCCCTACTAGCGGGAGGGCCTCCGAGCAGTACTTC. It specifies CASSPTSGRASEQYF.

This clonotype was counted a few times. The V and J genes are TRBV12-3 or TRBV12-4 and TRBJ1-3; 8 bases map to TRBD1. This CDR3 has 13 residues. The J segment lost 3 bases and the V segment lost 7 bases, leaving 2 bases of the junction unmatched. CDR3 amino acids: CASTGTGGNTIYF. The CDR3, as DNA: TGTGCCAGCACCGGGACAGGTGGAAACACCATATATTTT.